This TCR beta chain was captured by sequencing in a study of cytomegalovirus exposure and HLA in healthy donors. Only in-frame clones appear in the TCRdb table, and some are missing; sequencing was by immunoSEQ multiplex PCR. The sample carries about 110,000 clones, around 89% recorded once. Trimming cost V 4 bases and J 6 bases; bases outside gene matches: 9. The CDR3 runs 15 residues. In germline, CDR1 is PRHDT, CDR2 FYEKMQ (reference sequence). The TCR sequence derives from a woman between 25 and 40 years old in good health and CMV-seropositive. Sequencing input: PBMCs. The V and J genes are TRBV13 and TRBJ1-2; 9 positions agree with TRBD1. CDR3 nucleotide sequence: TGTGCCAGCAGCTCCCGGGACAGGGTTAATCATGGCTACACCTTC. This translates into CASSSRDRVNHGYTF.